These T cell receptor beta chains were read from a single sample in a study of cytomegalovirus exposure and HLA in healthy donors. Clones were read by immunoSEQ multiplex PCR, and TCRdb kept only the in-frame ones, dropping some. The sample has 65,000 to 90,000 clones. Material for sequencing was PBMCs. Source of these receptors: a female donor in good health and CMV-seropositive. Both conserved end residues are part of each CDR3. The order of the fields is D gene, J gene, V gene, CDR3 length, CDR3 DNA, CDR3 protein. A D gene is named only where the DNA matches it firmly.

TRBD1	TRBJ2-5	TRBV18	15	TGTGCCAGCTCCTCCCCAGGGGGCGGCGGAGAGACCCAGTACTTC	CASSSPGGGGETQYF
-	TRBJ2-3	TRBV5-1	15	TGCGCCAGCAGCCCCAAGGGGGGGGACACAGATACGCAGTATTTT	CASSPKGGDTDTQYF
-	TRBJ1-5	TRBV4-1	15	TGCGCCAGCAGCCAAGATGTCGGATGGAGCGAGCCCCAGCATTTT	CASSQDVGWSEPQHF
-	TRBJ1-2	TRBV18	13	TGTGCCAGCTCACCGGGGAGTAACTATGGCTACACCTTC	CASSPGSNYGYTF
TRBD1	TRBJ1-5	TRBV27	14	TGTGCCAGCAGTTATCGACAGGGCGTCCAGCCCCAGCATTTT	CASSYRQGVQPQHF
TRBD2	TRBJ2-5	TRBV4-2	17	TGTGCCAGCAGCCTGTCGACCGGGACTAGCGCCCAAGAGACCCAGTACTTC	CASSLSTGTSAQETQYF
TRBD1	TRBJ1-2	TRBV5-6	13	TGTGCCAGCAGCTGGACAGGGAGCGGCGGCTACACCTTC	CASSWTGSGGYTF
TRBD1	TRBJ2-7	TRBV18	14	TGTGCCAGCTCACCACGACAGGGGGTCTACGAGCAGTACTTC	CASSPRQGVYEQYF
TRBD2	TRBJ2-7	TRBV11-2	15	TGTGCCAGCAGCTCCCTAGCGGGATCCTCCTACGAGCAGTACTTC	CASSSLAGSSYEQYF
TRBD2	TRBJ2-1	TRBV29-1	13	TGCAGCGTTGGCCGACTAGCGGGAGGCGAGCAGTTCTTC	CSVGRLAGGEQFF
TRBD1	TRBJ2-3	TRBV9	15	TGTGCCAGCAGCGAGGGACAGGGTAGCACAGATACGCAGTATTTT	CASSEGQGSTDTQYF
TRBD1	TRBJ2-7	TRBV4-1	15	TGCGCCAGCAGCCTTTCCACAGGGGGCTTCGACGAGCAGTACTTC	CASSLSTGGFDEQYF
TRBD1	TRBJ2-7	TRBV27	17	TGTGCCAGCAGGAACAACGAAAACACAGGGGCCTCCTACGAGCAGTACTTC	CASRNNENTGASYEQYF
-	TRBJ1-1	TRBV28	14	TGTGCCAGCAAGGACAGAAGGGGCTCACTCGGAGCTTTCTTT	CASKDRRGSLGAFF
-	TRBJ1-3	TRBV18	14	TGTGCCAGCTCACAGGACATCTCTGGAAACACCATATATTTT	CASSQDISGNTIYF
TRBD1	TRBJ2-2	TRBV5-1	18	TGCGCCAGCAGCTTGGACCTTACCGGGACAGGGATGGGCGGGGAGCTGTTTTTT	CASSLDLTGTGMGGELFF
-	TRBJ1-1	TRBV7-2	13	TGTGCCAGCAGCCCAAGGAGGAACACTGAAGCTTTCTTT	CASSPRRNTEAFF
-	TRBJ1-3	TRBV19	17	TGTGCCGCCCGAAGGGGGACAACTTCCCCCTCTGGAAACACCATATATTTT	CAARRGTTSPSGNTIYF
-	TRBJ2-7	TRBV27	13	TGTGCCAGCAGTCAGACAGAGCTCTACGAGCAGTACTTC	CASSQTELYEQYF
-	TRBJ2-1	TRBV5-1	15	TGCGCCAGCAGCCCCCCGGAGAGCTCCTACAATGAGCAGTTCTTC	CASSPPESSYNEQFF
-	TRBJ1-5	TRBV7-8	15	TGTGCCAGCAGCTTACAGGGGATGGGCAATCAGCCCCAGCATTTT	CASSLQGMGNQPQHF
-	TRBJ2-5	TRBV2	12	TGTGCCAGCGAACTAGGCCTTGGGACCCAGTACTTC	CASELGLGTQYF